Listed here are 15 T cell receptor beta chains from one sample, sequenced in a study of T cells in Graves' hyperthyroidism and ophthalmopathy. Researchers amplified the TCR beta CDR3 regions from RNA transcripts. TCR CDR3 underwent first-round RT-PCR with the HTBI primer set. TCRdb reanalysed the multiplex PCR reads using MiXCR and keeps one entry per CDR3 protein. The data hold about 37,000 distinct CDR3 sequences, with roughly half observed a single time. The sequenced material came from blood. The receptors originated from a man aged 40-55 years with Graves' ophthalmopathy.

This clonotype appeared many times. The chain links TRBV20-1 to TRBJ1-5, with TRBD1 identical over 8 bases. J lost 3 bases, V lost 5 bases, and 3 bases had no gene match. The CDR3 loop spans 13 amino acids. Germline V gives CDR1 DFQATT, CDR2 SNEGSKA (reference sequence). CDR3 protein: CSAWTGNNQPQHF. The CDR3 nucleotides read TGCAGTGCTTGGACAGGGAACAATCAGCCCCAGCATTTT.

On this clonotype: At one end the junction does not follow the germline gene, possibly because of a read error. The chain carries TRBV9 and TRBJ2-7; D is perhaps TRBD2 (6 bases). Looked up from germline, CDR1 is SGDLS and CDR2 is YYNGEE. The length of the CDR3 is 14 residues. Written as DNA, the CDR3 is TGTGCCAGCAGCGTAGAGGGGCCGCCCCGGGAGCAGTACTTT. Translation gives CASSVEGPPREQYF.

CDR3 DNA sequence: TGTGCCACCAGTGATGTCCAGAAAGGGGTGAGCTACACCTTC. Amino acid sequence: CATSDVQKGVSYTF. The chain recombines TRBV24-1 with TRBJ1-2; D might be TRBD1 (5 bases). CDR1 is KGHDR, CDR2 SFDVKD, per germline. The CDR3 loop spans 14 amino acids. Trimming removed 3 bases from V and 9 bases from J, with 16 bases in between.

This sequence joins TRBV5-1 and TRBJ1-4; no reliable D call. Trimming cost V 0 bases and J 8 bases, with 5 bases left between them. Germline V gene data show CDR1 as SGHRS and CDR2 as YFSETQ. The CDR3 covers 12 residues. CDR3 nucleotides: TGCGCCAGCAGCTTGGATGGCGAAAAACTGTTTTTT. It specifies CASSLDGEKLFF.

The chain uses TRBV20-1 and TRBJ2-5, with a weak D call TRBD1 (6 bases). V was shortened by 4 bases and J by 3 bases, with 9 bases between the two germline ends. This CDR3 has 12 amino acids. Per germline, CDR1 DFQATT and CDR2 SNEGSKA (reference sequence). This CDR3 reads CSAMTGKETQYF. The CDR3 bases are TGCAGTGCTATGACAGGCAAAGAGACCCAGTACTTC.

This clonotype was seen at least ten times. The CDR3 DNA follows: TGTGCCAGCTGGTCAGTTATTACTAATGAAAAACTGTTTTTT. Translated, it gives CASWSVITNEKLFF. The chain joins TRBV6-5 to TRBJ1-4; D is unresolved. In germline, CDR1 is MNHEY, CDR2 SVGAGI. V was pared by 8 bases and J by 2 bases, with 12 bases between. The CDR3 is 14 amino acids.

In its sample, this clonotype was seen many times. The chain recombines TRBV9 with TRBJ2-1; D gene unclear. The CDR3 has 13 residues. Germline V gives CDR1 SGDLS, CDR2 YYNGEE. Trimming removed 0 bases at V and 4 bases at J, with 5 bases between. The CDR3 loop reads CASSVGDYNEQFF. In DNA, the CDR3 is TGTGCCAGCAGCGTAGGAGATTACAATGAGCAGTTCTTC.

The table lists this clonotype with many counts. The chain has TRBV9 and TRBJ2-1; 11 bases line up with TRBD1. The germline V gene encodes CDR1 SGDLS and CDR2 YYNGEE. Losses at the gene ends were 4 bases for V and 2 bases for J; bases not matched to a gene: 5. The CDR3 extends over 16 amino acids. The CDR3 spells CASSPTGQGAYNEQFF. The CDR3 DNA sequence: TGTGCCAGCAGCCCCACGGGACAGGGGGCCTACAATGAGCAGTTCTTC. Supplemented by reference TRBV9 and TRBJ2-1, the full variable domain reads DSGVTQTPKHLITATGQRVTLRCSPRSGDLSVYWYQQSLDQGLQFLIQYYNGEERAKGNILERFSAQQFPDLHSELNLSSLELGDSALYFCASSPTGQGAYNEQFFGPGTRLTVL.

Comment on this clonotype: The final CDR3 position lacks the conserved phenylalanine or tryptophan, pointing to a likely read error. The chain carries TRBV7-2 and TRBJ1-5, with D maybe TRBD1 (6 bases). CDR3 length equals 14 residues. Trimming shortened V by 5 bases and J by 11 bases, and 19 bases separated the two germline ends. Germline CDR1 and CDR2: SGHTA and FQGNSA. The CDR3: CASSLTGNGETQHL. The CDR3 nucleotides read TGTGCCAGCAGCCTAACAGGGAACGGAGAGACCCAGCATCTT.

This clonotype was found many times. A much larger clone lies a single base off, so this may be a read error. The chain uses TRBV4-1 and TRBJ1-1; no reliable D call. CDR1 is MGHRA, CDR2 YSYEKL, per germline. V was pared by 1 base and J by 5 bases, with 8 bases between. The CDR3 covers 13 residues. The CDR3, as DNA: TGCGCCAGCAGCCAAGTGAGTGGGACTGAAGCTTTCTTT. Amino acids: CASSQVSGTEAFF.

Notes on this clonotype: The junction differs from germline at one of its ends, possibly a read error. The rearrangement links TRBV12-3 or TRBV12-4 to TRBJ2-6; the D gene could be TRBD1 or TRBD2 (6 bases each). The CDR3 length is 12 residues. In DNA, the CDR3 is TGTGCCAGCAGCTCCAGGGGACTCACTGAAGCTTTC. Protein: CASSSRGLTEAF.

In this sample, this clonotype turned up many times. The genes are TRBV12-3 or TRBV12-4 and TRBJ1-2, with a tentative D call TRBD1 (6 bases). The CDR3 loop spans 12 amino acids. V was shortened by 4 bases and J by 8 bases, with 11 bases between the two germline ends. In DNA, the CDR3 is TGTGCCAGCAGTTCAGGGGTATACGGCTACACCTTC. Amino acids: CASSSGVYGYTF.

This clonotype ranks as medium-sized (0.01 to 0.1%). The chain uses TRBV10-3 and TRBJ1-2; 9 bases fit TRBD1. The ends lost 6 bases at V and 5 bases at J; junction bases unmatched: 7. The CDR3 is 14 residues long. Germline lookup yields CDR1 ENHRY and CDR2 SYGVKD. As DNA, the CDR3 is TGTGCCATCAGGCCGGGACAGGGAATATATGGCTACACCTTC. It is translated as CAIRPGQGIYGYTF.

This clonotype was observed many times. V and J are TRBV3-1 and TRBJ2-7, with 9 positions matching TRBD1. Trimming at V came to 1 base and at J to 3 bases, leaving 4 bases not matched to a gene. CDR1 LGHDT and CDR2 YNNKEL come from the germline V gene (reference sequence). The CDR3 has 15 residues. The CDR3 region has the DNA TGTGCCAGCAGCCAAGTTTGGGGACAGGGCTACGAGCAGTACTTC. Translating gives CASSQVWGQGYEQYF.

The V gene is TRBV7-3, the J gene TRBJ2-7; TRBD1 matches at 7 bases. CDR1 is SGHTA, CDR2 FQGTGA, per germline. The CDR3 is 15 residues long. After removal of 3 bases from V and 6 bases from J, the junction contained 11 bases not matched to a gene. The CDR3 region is CASSFPLDRYGEQYF. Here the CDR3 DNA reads TGTGCCAGCAGCTTCCCCCTGGACAGGTATGGCGAGCAGTACTTC.